The clone carrying this T cell receptor beta chain was counted only a few times. The V end lost 1 base, the J end lost 5 bases, and 17 bases lay between the germline ends. In germline, CDR1 is SGHTS, CDR2 YDEGEE. This CDR3 contains 16 residues. The entry originates in a study of T cells in Graves' hyperthyroidism and ophthalmopathy. From RNA transcripts, TCR beta CDR3 regions were amplified. HTBI primers were used for first-round RT-PCR of the TCR CDR3. TCRdb used MiXCR to reprocess the multiplex PCR reads, holding one entry per CDR3 protein. The sample shows some 550,000 distinct CDR3 sequences, roughly 16% of them seen only once.

What was sequenced was blood. The chain links TRBV5-8 to TRBJ2-3, with D possibly TRBD2 on 5 matching bases. This sequence originates from a woman between 40 and 50 years old with Graves' ophthalmopathy. CDR3 sequence reads: CASSLRSGAAGDTQYF. The CDR3 nucleotides are TGTGCCAGCAGCTTGCGGAGCGGTGCCGCGGGAGATACGCAGTATTTT.